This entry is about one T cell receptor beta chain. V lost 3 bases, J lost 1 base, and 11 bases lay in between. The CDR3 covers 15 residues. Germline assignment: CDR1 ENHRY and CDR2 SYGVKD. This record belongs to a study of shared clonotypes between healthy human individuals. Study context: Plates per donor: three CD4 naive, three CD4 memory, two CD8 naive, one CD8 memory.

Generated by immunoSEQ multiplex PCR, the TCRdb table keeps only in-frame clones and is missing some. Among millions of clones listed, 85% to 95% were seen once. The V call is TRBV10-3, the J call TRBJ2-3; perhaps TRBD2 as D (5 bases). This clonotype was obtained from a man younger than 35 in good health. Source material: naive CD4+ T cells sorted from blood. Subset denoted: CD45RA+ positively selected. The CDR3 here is CAISDQVGGTDTQYF. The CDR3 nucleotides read TGTGCCATCAGTGATCAGGTCGGGGGCACAGATACGCAGTATTTT.